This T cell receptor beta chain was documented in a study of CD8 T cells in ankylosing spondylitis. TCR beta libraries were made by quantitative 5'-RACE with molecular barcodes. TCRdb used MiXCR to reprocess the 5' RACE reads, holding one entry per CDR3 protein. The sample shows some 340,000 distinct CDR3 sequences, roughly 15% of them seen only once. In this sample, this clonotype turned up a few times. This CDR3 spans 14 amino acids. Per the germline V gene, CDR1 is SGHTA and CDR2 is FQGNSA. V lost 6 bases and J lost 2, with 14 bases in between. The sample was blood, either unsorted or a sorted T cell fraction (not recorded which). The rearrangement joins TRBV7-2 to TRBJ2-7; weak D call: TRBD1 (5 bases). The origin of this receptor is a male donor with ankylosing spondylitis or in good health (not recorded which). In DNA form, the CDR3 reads TGTGCCAGCAGATTTAGTGTAGGGGCCTACGAGCAGTACTTC. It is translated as CASRFSVGAYEQYF.